This T cell receptor beta chain is from a study of T-cell memory formation after mild COVID-19. The CDR3 totals 12 residues. With 1 base removed from V and 8 bases from J, the gap between germline ends came to 6 bases. CDR1 is KGHSY, CDR2 FQNENV, per germline. Constant-segment primers were used for 5'RACE, and the resulting TCR alpha and TCR beta cDNA libraries carried sample barcodes and UMIs. MiXCR was run by TCRdb on the 5' RACE reads, yielding one entry per CDR3 protein. Of hundreds of thousands of distinct CDR3 sequences detected, about 22% appear once; the ten largest clones hold 8.4%. The J gene is TRBJ2-1, the V gene TRBV16, with D uncertain. The sequenced material came from PBMCs or a T cell subset sorted from them (not recorded which). The clonotype was recovered from an adult woman who had mild COVID-19 (a few samples of this study predate the infection). Cell type and time point are not known. This CDR3 reads CASSQFSYEQFF. The CDR3 bases are TGTGCCAGCAGCCAATTTTCCTATGAGCAGTTCTTC. Complete variable domain (other parts from reference TRBV16 and TRBJ2-1): GEEVAQTPKHLVRGEGQKAKLYCAPIKGHSYVFWYQQVLKNEFKFLISFQNENVFDETGMPKERFSAKCLPNSPCSLEIQATKLEDSAVYFCASSQFSYEQFFGPGTRLTVL.